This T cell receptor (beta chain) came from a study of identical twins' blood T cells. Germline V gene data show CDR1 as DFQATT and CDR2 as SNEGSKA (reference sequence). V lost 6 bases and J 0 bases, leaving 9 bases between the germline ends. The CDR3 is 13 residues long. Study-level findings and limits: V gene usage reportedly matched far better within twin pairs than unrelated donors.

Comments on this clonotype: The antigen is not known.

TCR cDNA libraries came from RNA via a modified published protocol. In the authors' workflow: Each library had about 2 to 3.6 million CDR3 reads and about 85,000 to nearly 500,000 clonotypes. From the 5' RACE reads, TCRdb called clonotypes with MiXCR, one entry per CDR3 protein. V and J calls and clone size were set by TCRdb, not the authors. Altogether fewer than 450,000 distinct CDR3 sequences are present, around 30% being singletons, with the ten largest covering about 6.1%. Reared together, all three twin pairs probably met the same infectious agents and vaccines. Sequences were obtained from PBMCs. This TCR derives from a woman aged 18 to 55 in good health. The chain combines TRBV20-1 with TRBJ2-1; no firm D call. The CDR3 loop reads CSADRSSYNEQFF. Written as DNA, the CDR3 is TGCAGTGCCGACCGCAGCTCCTACAATGAGCAGTTCTTC.